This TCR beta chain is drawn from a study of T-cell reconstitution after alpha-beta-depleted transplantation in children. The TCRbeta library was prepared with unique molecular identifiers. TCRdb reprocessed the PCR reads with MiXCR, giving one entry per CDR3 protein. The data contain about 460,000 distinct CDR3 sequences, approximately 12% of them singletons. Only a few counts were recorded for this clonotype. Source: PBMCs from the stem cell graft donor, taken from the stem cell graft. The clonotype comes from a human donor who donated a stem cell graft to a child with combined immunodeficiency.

As DNA, the CDR3 is TGCAGTGCTAGAGATCTAGCGGCCCGCTACAATGAGCAGTTCTTC. It codes for CSARDLAARYNEQFF. The chain uses TRBV20-1 and TRBJ2-1, with 7 bases fitting TRBD2. CDR3 length equals 15 residues. Germline CDR1 DFQATT, CDR2 SNEGSKA (reference sequence). Unmatched junction bases numbered 5, after V lost 0 bases and J lost 3 bases.